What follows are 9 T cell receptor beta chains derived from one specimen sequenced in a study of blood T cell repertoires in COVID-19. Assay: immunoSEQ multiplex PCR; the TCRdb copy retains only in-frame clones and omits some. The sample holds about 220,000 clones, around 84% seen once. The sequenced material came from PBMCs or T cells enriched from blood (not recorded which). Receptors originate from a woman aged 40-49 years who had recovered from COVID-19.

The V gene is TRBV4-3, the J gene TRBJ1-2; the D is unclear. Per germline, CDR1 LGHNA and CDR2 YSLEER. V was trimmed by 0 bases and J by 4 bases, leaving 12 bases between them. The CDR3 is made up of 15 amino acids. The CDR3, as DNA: TGCGCCAGCAGCCAAGAGGTACGGGGTCCCTATGGCTACACCTTC. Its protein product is CASSQEVRGPYGYTF.

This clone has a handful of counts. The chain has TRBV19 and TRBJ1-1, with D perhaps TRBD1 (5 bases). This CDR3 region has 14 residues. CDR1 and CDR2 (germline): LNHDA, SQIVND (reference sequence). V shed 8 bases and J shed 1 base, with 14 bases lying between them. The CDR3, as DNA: TGTGCCAGTCGCAGTCGGGGGGAGAACACTGAAGCTTTCTTT. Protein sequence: CASRSRGENTEAFF. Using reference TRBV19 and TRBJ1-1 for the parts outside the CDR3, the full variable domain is DGGITQSPKYLFRKEGQNVTLSCEQNLNHDAMYWYRQDPGQGLRLIYYSQIVNDFQKGDIAEGYSVSREKKESFPLTVTSAQKNPTAFYLCASRSRGENTEAFFGQGTRLTVV.

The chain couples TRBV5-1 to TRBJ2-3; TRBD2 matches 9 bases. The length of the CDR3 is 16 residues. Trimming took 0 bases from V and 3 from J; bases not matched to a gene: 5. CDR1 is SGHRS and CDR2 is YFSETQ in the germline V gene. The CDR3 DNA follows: TGCGCCAGCAGCTTGGGGGCTAGCGGGACAACAGATACGCAGTATTTT. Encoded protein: CASSLGASGTTDTQYF.

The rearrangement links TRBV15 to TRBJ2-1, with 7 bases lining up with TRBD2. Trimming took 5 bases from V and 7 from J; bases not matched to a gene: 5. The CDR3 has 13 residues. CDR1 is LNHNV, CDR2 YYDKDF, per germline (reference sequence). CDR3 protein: CATSGGSGNEQFF. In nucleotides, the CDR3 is TGTGCCACCAGCGGGGGTAGCGGGAATGAGCAGTTCTTC.

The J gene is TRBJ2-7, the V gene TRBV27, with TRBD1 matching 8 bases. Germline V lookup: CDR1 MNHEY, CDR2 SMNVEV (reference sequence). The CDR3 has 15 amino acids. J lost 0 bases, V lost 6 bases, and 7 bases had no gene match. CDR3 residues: CASRVAGTGSYEQYF. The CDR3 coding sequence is TGTGCCAGCAGAGTAGCCGGGACAGGCTCCTACGAGCAGTACTTC.

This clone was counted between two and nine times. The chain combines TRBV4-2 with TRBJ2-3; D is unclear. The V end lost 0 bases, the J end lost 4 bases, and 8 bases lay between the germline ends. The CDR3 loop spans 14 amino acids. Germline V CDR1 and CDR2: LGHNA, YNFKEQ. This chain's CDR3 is CASSQERSPDTQYF. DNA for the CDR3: TGTGCCAGCAGCCAAGAGCGTTCCCCAGATACGCAGTATTTT.

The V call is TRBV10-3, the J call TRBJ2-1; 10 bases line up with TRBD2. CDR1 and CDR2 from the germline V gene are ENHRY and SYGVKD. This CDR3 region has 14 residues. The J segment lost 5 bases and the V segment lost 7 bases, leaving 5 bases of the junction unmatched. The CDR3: CAITQAGGDNEQFF. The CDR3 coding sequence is TGTGCCATCACCCAAGCGGGAGGGGACAATGAGCAGTTCTTC.

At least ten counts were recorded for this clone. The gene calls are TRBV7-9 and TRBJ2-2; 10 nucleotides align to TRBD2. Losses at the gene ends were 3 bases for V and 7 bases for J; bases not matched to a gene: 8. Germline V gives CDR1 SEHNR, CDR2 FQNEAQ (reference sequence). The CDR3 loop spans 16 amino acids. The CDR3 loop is CASSLASGSLSGELFF. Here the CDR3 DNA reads TGTGCCAGCAGCTTGGCTAGCGGGAGTTTGAGCGGGGAGCTGTTTTTT.

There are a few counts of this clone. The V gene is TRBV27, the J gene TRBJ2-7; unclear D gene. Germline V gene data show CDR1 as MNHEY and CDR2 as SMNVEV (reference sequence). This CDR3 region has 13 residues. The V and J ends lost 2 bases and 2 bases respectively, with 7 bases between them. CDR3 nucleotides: TGTGCCAGCAGTTTAGTCAACACCTACGAGCAGTACTTC. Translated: CASSLVNTYEQYF.